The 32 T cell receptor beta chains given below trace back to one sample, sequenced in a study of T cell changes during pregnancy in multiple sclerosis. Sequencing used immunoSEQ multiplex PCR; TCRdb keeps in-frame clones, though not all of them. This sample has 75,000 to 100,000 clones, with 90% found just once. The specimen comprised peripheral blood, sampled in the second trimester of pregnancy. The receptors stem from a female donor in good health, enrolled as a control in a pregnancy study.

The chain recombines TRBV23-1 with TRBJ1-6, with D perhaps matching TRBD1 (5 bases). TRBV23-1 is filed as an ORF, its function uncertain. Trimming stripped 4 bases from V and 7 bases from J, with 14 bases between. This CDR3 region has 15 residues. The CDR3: CASSPAGTPNSPLHF. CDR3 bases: TGCGCCAGCAGTCCCGCCGGGACTCCGAATTCACCCCTCCACTTT.

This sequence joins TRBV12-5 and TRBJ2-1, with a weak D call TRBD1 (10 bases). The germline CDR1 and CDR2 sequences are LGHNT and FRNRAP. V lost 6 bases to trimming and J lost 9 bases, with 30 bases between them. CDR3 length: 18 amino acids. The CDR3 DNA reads TGTGCTAGTGGGCTGGACAGGGGGTGGCTAGCGGGGAGCCTTGAGCAGTTCTTC. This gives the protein CASGLDRGWLAGSLEQFF.

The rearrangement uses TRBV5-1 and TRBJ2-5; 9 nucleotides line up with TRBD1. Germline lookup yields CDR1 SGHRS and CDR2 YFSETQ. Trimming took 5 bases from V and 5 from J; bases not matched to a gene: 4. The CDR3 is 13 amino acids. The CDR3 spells CASSTGGYETQYF. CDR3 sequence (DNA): TGCGCCAGCAGTACAGGGGGCTATGAGACCCAGTACTTC.

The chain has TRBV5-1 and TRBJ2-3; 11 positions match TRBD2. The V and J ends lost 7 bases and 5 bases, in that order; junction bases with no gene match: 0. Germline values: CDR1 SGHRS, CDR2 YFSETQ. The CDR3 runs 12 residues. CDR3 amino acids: CASGLAGDTQYF. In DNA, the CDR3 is TGCGCCAGCGGACTAGCGGGAGATACGCAGTATTTT.

The CDR3 DNA reads TGTGCCACCAGCACAGTGACGACGGGGGGGCAGTACTTC. Its protein is CATSTVTTGGQYF. The V and J genes are TRBV15 and TRBJ2-7; TRBD2 aligns across 7 bases. Looked up from germline, CDR1 is LNHNV and CDR2 is YYDKDF (reference sequence). J was trimmed by 9 bases and V by 4 bases; bases with no gene match: 9. The CDR3 spans 13 residues.

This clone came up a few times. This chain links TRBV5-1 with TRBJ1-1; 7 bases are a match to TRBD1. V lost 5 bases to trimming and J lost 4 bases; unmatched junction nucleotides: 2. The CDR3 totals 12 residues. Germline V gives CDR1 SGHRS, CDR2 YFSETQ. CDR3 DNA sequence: TGCGCCAGCAGGCAGGGGGGCACTGAAGCTTTCTTT. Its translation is CASRQGGTEAFF. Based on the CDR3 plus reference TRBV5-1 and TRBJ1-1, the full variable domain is KAGVTQTPRYLIKTRGQQVTLSCSPISGHRSVSWYQQTPGQGLQFLFEYFSETQRNKGNFPGRFSGRQFSNSRSEMNVSTLELGDSALYLCASRQGGTEAFFGQGTRLTVV.

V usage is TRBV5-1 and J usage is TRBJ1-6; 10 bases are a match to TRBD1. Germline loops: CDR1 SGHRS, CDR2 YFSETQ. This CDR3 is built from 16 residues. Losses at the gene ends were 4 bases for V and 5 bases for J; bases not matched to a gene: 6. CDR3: CASSREGTGDNSPLHF. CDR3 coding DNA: TGCGCCAGCAGCCGAGAGGGGACAGGGGATAATTCACCCCTCCACTTT. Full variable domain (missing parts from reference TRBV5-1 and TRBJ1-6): KAGVTQTPRYLIKTRGQQVTLSCSPISGHRSVSWYQQTPGQGLQFLFEYFSETQRNKGNFPGRFSGRQFSNSRSEMNVSTLELGDSALYLCASSREGTGDNSPLHFGNGTRLTVT.

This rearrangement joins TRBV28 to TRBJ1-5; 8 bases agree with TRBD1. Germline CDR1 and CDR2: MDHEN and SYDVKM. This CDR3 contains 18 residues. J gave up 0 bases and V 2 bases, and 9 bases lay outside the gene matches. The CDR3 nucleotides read TGTGCCAGCAGTTTAAAACAGGGGGTCGGGGATAGCAATCAGCCCCAGCATTTT. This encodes CASSLKQGVGDSNQPQHF.

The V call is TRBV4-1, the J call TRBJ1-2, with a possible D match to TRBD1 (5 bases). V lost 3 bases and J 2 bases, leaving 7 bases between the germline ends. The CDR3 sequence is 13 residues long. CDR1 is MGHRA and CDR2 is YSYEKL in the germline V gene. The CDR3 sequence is CASSHPGNYGYTF. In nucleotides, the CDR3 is TGCGCCAGCAGCCACCCAGGGAACTATGGCTACACCTTC.

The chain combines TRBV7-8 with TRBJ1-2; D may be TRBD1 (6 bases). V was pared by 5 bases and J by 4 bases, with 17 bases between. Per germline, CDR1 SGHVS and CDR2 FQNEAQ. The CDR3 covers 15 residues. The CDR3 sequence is CASSASGGGLYGYTF. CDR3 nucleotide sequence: TGTGCCAGCAGCGCCAGTGGGGGGGGCCTCTATGGCTACACCTTC.

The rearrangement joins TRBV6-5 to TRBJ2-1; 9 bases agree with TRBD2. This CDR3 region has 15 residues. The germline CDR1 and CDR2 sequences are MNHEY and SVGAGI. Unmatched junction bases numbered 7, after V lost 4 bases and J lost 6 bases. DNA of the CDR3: TGTGCCAGCAGTTCCCTAGCGGGGCACTCCAATGAGCAGTTCTTC. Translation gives CASSSLAGHSNEQFF.

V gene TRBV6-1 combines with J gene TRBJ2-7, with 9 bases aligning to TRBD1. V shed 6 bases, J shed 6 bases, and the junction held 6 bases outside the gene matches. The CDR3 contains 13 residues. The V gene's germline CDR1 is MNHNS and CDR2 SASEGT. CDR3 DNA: TGTGCCAGCAGGCTACAGGGACAGGGCGAGCAGTACTTC. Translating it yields CASRLQGQGEQYF.

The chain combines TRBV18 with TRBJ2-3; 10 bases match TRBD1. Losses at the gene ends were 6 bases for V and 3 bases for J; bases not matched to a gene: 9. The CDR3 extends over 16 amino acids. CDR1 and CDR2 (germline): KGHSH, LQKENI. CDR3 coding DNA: TGTGCCAGCTCCGCCCCGGACAGGGGGGGAACAGATACGCAGTATTTT. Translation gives CASSAPDRGGTDTQYF.

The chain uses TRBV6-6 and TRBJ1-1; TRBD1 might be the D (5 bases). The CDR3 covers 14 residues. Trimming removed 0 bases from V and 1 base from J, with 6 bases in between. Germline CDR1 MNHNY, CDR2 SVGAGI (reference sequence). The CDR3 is CASSYSTGNTEAFF. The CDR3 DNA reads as TGTGCCAGCAGTTACTCAACAGGGAACACTGAAGCTTTCTTT.

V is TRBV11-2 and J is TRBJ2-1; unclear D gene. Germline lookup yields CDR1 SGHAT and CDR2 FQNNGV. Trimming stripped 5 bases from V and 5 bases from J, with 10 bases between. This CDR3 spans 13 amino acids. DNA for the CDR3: TGTGCCAGCAGCATTAGTAGCAACAATGAGCAGTTCTTC. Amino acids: CASSISSNNEQFF.

CDR3: CASSIDLARNNQPQHF. Written as DNA, the CDR3 is TGTGCCAGTAGTATAGACCTAGCCAGGAATAATCAGCCCCAGCATTTT. The rearrangement joins TRBV19 to TRBJ1-5; D remains unclear. This CDR3 has 16 residues. Looked up from germline, CDR1 is LNHDA and CDR2 is SQIVND (reference sequence). V lost 0 bases and J lost 4, with 13 bases in between.

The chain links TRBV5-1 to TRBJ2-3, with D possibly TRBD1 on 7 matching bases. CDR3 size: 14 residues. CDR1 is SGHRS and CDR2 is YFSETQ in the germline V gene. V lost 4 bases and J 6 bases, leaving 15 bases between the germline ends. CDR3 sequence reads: CASSPGRGADTQYF. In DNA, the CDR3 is TGCGCCAGCAGCCCCGGCAGGGGGGCGGATACGCAGTATTTT.

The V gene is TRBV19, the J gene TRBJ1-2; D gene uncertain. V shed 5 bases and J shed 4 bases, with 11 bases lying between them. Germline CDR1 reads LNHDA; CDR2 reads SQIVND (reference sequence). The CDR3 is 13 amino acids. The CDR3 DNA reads TGTGCCAGTAGTCTCGGGATAGGCTATGGCTACACCTTC. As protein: CASSLGIGYGYTF.

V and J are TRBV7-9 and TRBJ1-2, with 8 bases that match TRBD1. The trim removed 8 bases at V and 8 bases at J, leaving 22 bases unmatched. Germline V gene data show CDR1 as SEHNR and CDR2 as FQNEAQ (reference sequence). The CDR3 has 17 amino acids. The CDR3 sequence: CASGWADRAILASGYTF. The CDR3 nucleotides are TGTGCCAGCGGGTGGGCGGACAGGGCAATTTTAGCGAGCGGCTACACCTTC.

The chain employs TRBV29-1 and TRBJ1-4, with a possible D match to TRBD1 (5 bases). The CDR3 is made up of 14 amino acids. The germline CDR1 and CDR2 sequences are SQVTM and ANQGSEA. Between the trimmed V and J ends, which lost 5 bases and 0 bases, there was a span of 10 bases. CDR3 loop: CSVLGGATNEKLFF. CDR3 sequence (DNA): TGCAGCGTTTTGGGGGGGGCAACTAATGAAAAACTGTTTTTT. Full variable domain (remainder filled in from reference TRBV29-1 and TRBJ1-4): SAVISQKPSRDICQRGTSLTIQCQVDSQVTMMFWYRQQPGQSLTLIATANQGSEATYESGFVIDKFPISRPNLTFSTLTVSNMSPEDSSIYLCSVLGGATNEKLFFGSGTQLSVL.

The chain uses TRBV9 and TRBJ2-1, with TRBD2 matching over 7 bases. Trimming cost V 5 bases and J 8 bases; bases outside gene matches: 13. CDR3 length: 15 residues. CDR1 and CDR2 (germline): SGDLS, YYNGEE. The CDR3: CASRAGLGEPHEQFF. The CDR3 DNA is TGTGCCAGCAGAGCCGGACTAGGAGAGCCACATGAGCAGTTCTTC.

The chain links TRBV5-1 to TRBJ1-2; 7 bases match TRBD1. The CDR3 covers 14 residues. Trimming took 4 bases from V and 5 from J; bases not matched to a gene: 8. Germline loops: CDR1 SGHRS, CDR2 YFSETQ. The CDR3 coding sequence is TGCGCCAGCAGCCCCCAGGGACAGTCGTATGGCTACACCTTC. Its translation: CASSPQGQSYGYTF.

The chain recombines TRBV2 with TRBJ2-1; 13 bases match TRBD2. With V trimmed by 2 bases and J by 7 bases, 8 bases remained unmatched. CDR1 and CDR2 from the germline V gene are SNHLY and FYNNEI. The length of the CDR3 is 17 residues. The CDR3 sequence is CASSETSGTSGKNEQFF. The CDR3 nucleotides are TGTGCCAGCAGTGAAACCTCCGGGACTAGCGGGAAGAATGAGCAGTTCTTC. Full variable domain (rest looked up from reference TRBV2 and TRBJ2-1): EPEVTQTPSHQVTQMGQEVILRCVPISNHLYFYWYRQILGQKVEFLVSFYNNEISEKSEIFDDQFSVERPDGSNFTLKIRSTKLEDSAMYFCASSETSGTSGKNEQFFGPGTRLTVL.

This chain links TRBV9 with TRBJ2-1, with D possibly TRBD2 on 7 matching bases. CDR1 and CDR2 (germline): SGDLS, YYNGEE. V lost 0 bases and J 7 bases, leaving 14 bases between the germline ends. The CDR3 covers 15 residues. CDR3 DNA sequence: TGTGCCAGCAGCGTAGAGGGGGGGAGTGGTAATGAGCAGTTCTTC. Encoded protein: CASSVEGGSGNEQFF.

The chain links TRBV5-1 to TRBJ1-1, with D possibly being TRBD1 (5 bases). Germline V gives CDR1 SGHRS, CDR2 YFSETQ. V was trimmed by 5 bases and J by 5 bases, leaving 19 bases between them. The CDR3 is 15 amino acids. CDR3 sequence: CASRLNARGTTEAFF. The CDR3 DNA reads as TGCGCCAGCAGGTTAAACGCCCGGGGGACTACTGAAGCTTTCTTT.

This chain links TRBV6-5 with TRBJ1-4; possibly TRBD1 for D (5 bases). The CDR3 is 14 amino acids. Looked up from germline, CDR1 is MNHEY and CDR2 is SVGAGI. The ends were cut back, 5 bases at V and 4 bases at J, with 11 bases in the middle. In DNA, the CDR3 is TGTGCCAGCAGTATGTCCGGGGGTAATGAAAAACTGTTTTTT. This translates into CASSMSGGNEKLFF.

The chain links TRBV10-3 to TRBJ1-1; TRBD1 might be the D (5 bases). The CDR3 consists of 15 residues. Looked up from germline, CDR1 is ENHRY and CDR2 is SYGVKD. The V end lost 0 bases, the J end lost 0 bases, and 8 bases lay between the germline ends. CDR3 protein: CAISESGRVNTEAFF. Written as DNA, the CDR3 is TGTGCCATCAGTGAGTCCGGCAGGGTGAACACTGAAGCTTTCTTT.

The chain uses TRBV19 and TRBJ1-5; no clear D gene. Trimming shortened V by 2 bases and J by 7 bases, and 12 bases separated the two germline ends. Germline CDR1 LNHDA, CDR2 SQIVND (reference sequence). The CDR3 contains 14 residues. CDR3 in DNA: TGTGCCAGTAGTATACCGGCCCGAGGCCAGCCCCAGCATTTT. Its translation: CASSIPARGQPQHF.

The CDR3 DNA reads as TGTGCCAGCAGCTTAGTGGAGTCGTGGGATCAGCCCCAGCATTTT. It specifies CASSLVESWDQPQHF. The chain recombines TRBV7-8 with TRBJ1-5; no firm D call. V lost 1 base and J 5 bases, leaving 12 bases between the germline ends. The CDR3 spans 15 residues. Germline lookup yields CDR1 SGHVS and CDR2 FQNEAQ.

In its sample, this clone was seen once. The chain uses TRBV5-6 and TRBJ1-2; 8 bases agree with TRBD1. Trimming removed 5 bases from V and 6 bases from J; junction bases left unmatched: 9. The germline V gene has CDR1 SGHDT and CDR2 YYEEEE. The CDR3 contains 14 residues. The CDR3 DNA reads TGTGCCAGCAGGATAGGACAGGGTGACCATGGCTACACCTTC. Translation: CASRIGQGDHGYTF.

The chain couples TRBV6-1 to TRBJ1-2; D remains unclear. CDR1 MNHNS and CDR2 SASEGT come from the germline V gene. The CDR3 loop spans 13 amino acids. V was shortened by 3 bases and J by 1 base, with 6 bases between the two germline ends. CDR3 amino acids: CASSDHGNYGYTF. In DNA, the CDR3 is TGTGCCAGCAGTGACCACGGTAACTATGGCTACACCTTC.

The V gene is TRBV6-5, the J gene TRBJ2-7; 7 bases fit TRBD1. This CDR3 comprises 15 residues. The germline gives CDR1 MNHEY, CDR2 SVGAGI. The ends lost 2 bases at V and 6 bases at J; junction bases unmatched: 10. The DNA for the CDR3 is TGTGCCAGCAGTTACGGGGGACAGAGTACGCTCGAGCAGTACTTC. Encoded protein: CASSYGGQSTLEQYF.